The source of this TCR beta chain is a study of T cells in Graves' hyperthyroidism and ophthalmopathy. This clonotype was seen many times. Fresh 10 ml peripheral blood yielded PBMCs. RNA transcripts provided the source from which TCR beta CDR3 regions were amplified. The primer set for the first-round RT-PCR of the TCR CDR3 was HTBI. TCRdb ran MiXCR on the multiplex PCR reads and lists one entry per CDR3 protein. Of hundreds of thousands of distinct CDR3 sequences in the sample, approximately 15% were seen once. The sequencing input was blood. The sequence came from a woman in her thirties or forties with Graves' ophthalmopathy.

Written as DNA, the CDR3 is TGTGCCAGCAGTGAACCGGGACAGGGGGCAACACATGGCTACACCTTC. Protein: CASSEPGQGATHGYTF. V is TRBV6-1 and J is TRBJ1-2; TRBD1 matches at 12 bases. J lost 6 bases, V lost 2 bases, and 7 bases had no gene match. Per germline, CDR1 MNHNS and CDR2 SASEGT. This CDR3 contains 16 residues.